This TCR beta chain was obtained from a study of T cells in localized non-small cell lung cancer (dated by TCRdb to 2018 to 2021). With regard to the full study: T cell repertoires of hundreds of early-stage NSCLC patients were analyzed, with tumors being compared against uninvolved tumor-adjacent lungs. The cohort consisted of roughly 240 treatment-naive NSCLC patients whose localized lung tumors had been resected. The mean age of the NSCLC patients was 50 to 85 years, with approximately 130 men and about a hundred women.

General findings and caveats noted by the study authors: Because multi-region tumor sequencing was not done, intratumor heterogeneity could not be ruled out. Of the top 100 tumor clones, a median of about 53 were detected in paired uninvolved adjacent lung; roughly 29 were also among that lung's top 100. Higher T cell density in blood was associated with longer overall survival, whereas higher clonality in adjacent lung was associated with shorter survival. Uninvolved tumor-adjacent lung showed the highest T cell clonality, higher than tumor, which suggests more focused antigenic responses in the adjacent lung. Because of the exploratory design, TCR variables were selected using unadjusted p-values without false-discovery rate correction.

Details on this clone: Its antigen is currently not known. No clone much larger than this one lies a single base away; base qualities are absent.

At diagnosis, tumor, uninvolved tumor-adjacent lung and peripheral blood were collected and then preserved as a mix of FFPE and fresh-frozen material. For TCR repertoire profiling, blood samples were analyzed as peripheral blood mononuclear cells. Spanning cysteine to phenylalanine, the CDR3 consists of 14 amino acids. CDR3 DNA is the only sequence kept; it has 42 bases, read in frame from the first base. V ends up 5 bases short and J 3 bases short, with an unmatched junction base count of 4. Based on the germline V gene, the CDR1 and CDR2 sequences are MDHEN and SYDVKM. The immunoSEQ Assay was used to sequence TCR beta CDR3 regions from DNA. As for the authors' bioinformatics: T cell density was computed as TCR beta template counts normalized to usable DNA estimated by amplifying housekeeping genes. Using the preseqR package, richness was estimated by extrapolating to 120,000 templates for tissue samples and 400,000 templates for PBMC samples. Clonality was taken to be one minus Pielou's evenness. Differential abundance testing on productive amino-acid clonotypes, with a minimum total count of 5 and an alpha of 0.1, was used to identify tissue-enriched TCRs. The Jaccard Index and the Morisita Overlap Index were used to measure how much the repertoires overlapped between compartments. GLIPH grouped TCR beta CDR3s together with public tetramer-defined viral CDR3s, and a viral motif had to include at least three viral sequences and show V-gene enrichment. Drawn from immuneACCESS, this table holds only the in-frame rearrangements with V and J called that TCRdb kept. Clones are partly lost; checked studies trace under half to an unresolved V gene and leave the rest unexplained. The V and J calls and the clone size are those of that table, but D and trimming were determined from the DNA. This sample lists 15,000 to 25,000 clones; around 83% were detected once. Jointly, the top ten make up roughly 4% of the sample.

The TCR was taken from a man aged 35-75 years with stage I lung adenocarcinoma. The chain was built from TRBV28 and TRBJ2-7; 10 junctional bases match TRBD2. Sequenced here: peripheral blood, sampled before any cancer treatment. The CDR3 is CASSRLAGDYEQYF. Here is the DNA: TGTGCCAGCAGTAGACTAGCGGGCGACTACGAGCAGTACTTC.